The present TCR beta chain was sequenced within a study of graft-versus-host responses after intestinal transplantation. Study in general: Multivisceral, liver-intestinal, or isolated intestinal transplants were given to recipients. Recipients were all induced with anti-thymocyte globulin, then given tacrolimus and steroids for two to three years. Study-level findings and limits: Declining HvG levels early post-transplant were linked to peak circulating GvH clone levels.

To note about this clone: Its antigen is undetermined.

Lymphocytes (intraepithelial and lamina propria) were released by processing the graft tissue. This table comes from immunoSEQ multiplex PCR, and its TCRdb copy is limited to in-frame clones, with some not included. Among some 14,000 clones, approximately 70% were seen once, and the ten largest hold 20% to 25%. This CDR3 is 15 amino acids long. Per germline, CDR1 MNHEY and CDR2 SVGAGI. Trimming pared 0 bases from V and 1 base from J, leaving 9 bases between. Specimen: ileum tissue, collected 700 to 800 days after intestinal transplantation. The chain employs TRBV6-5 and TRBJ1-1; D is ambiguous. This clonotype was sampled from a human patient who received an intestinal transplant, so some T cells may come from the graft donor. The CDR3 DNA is TGTGCCAGCAGTTACTCAATGCGTCCGAACACTGAAGCTTTCTTT. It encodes CASSYSMRPNTEAFF.